Shown below are 30 T cell receptor beta chains from a single sample sequenced in a study of shared clonotypes between healthy human individuals. Terminally differentiated effector memory CD45RA+ cells were left out of the naive CD8 fraction, which was CD45RO-negative and positively selected for CCR7. Some clones are missing from TCRdb's copy, which holds only in-frame ones; the method was immunoSEQ multiplex PCR. The sample contains under 600,000 clones, roughly 98% of which appear only once. Sample: naive CD8+ T cells sorted from blood. These receptors were collected from a young man in good health.

V gene TRBV2 combines with J gene TRBJ2-7; no firm D call. Germline V gene sequence: CDR1 SNHLY, CDR2 FYNNEI. This CDR3 comprises 12 residues. The germline V and J ends were trimmed by 3 bases and 6 bases, with 9 bases remaining between them. CDR3 coding DNA: TGTGCCAGCAGTGATCAGTATAGCGAGCAGTACTTC. Translated: CASSDQYSEQYF. Full variable domain (rest looked up from reference TRBV2 and TRBJ2-7): EPEVTQTPSHQVTQMGQEVILRCVPISNHLYFYWYRQILGQKVEFLVSFYNNEISEKSEIFDDQFSVERPDGSNFTLKIRSTKLEDSAMYFCASSDQYSEQYFGPGTRLTVT.

The chain joins TRBV5-1 to TRBJ2-1, with 8 positions matching TRBD1. Losses at the gene ends were 2 bases for V and 7 bases for J; bases not matched to a gene: 5. CDR1 and CDR2 from the germline V gene are SGHRS and YFSETQ. CDR3 size: 14 residues. CDR3 nucleotide sequence: TGCGCCAGCAGCTTTTTGGGACAGGCGAATGAGCAGTTCTTC. Encoded protein: CASSFLGQANEQFF.

The chain employs TRBV7-9 and TRBJ1-5; tentative D call: TRBD1 (5 bases). Germline values: CDR1 SEHNR, CDR2 FQNEAQ (reference sequence). This CDR3 contains 14 residues. V was shortened by 2 bases and J by 3 bases, with 8 bases between the two germline ends. DNA of the CDR3: TGTGCCAGCAGCTTATCAGGGCTCAATCAGCCCCAGCATTTT. Its translation: CASSLSGLNQPQHF.

The chain joins TRBV7-8 to TRBJ2-7; D remains ambiguous. The germline CDR1 and CDR2 sequences are SGHVS and FQNEAQ. V lost 5 bases and J 2 bases, leaving 19 bases between the germline ends. The CDR3 covers 16 residues. In DNA, the CDR3 is TGTGCCAGCAGCCCCCTCGGGCAGGCAAAGACCTACGAGCAGTACTTC. It yields the protein CASSPLGQAKTYEQYF.

The chain carries TRBV2 and TRBJ1-1; possibly TRBD1 for D (5 bases). The ends were cut back, 7 bases at V and 0 bases at J, with 12 bases in the middle. Germline CDR1 and CDR2: SNHLY and FYNNEI. The CDR3 loop spans 14 amino acids. The CDR3 loop is CASTIDRVNTEAFF. CDR3 nucleotide sequence: TGTGCCAGCACCATTGACAGAGTGAACACTGAAGCTTTCTTT.

The chain recombines TRBV29-1 with TRBJ2-1; the match to TRBD1 covers 8 bases. The CDR3 spans 13 residues. Looked up from germline, CDR1 is SQVTM and CDR2 is ANQGSEA. With V trimmed by 6 bases and J by 1 base, 2 bases remained unmatched. In DNA form, the CDR3 reads TGCAGCGTGACAGGGGAATCCTACAATGAGCAGTTCTTC. It encodes CSVTGESYNEQFF.

The chain joins TRBV5-4 to TRBJ2-7; tentatively, D is TRBD2 (6 bases). CDR3 length: 14 amino acids. Germline V gene data show CDR1 as SGHNT and CDR2 as YYREEE (reference sequence). V was trimmed by 4 bases and J by 0 bases, leaving 11 bases between them. The CDR3: CASSRRDSSYEQYF. CDR3 nucleotides: TGTGCCAGCAGCCGAAGGGACTCCTCCTACGAGCAGTACTTC.

This sequence joins TRBV27 and TRBJ1-1; a weak D match, TRBD1 (5 bases). This CDR3 spans 14 amino acids. The V and J ends lost 4 bases and 0 bases respectively, with 9 bases between them. The germline CDR1 and CDR2 sequences are MNHEY and SMNVEV (reference sequence). The CDR3 DNA follows: TGTGCCAGCAGTTCCGAGGGGCTGAACACTGAAGCTTTCTTT. Its protein product is CASSSEGLNTEAFF.

The V gene is TRBV28, the J gene TRBJ1-2, with 8 bases matching TRBD1. The CDR3 spans 19 residues. V gave up 1 base and J gave up 4 bases; unmatched junction bases: 17. The germline V gene encodes CDR1 MDHEN and CDR2 SYDVKM. CDR3: CASSLLNPDRGTFGYGYTF. In DNA form, the CDR3 reads TGTGCCAGCAGTTTATTAAACCCCGACAGGGGTACTTTCGGCTATGGCTACACCTTC.

The chain links TRBV2 to TRBJ1-4, with a possible D match to TRBD1 (6 bases). V was shortened by 6 bases and J by 3 bases, with 11 bases between the two germline ends. Looked up from germline, CDR1 is SNHLY and CDR2 is FYNNEI. There are 14 residues in the CDR3. CDR3 nucleotides: TGTGCCAGCAGCGGGACACCGCCTAATGAAAAACTGTTTTTT. It specifies CASSGTPPNEKLFF.

The V gene is TRBV7-9, the J gene TRBJ2-5; TRBD1 matches 7 bases. Germline CDR1 is SEHNR and CDR2 is FQNEAQ (reference sequence). With V trimmed by 4 bases and J by 0 bases, 11 bases remained unmatched. The CDR3 consists of 17 residues. CDR3 sequence: CASSYISGQRYQETQYF. The CDR3, as DNA: TGTGCCAGCAGCTATATATCGGGACAGAGGTACCAAGAGACCCAGTACTTC.

The J gene is TRBJ1-1, the V gene TRBV4-1; TRBD1 matches at 12 bases. The CDR3 spans 20 residues. Germline V gene sequence: CDR1 MGHRA, CDR2 YSYEKL. V shed 0 bases and J 4 bases; nucleotides not matched to a gene: 15. CDR3 in DNA: TGCGCCAGCAGCCAAGATCGAAGCGGGACAGGGGGCGCATCGAGCACTGAAGCTTTCTTT. It specifies CASSQDRSGTGGASSTEAFF.

V usage is TRBV10-2 and J usage is TRBJ2-3, with D uncertain. V was pared by 4 bases and J by 2 bases, with 13 bases between. Per germline, CDR1 WSHSY and CDR2 SAAADI. The CDR3 extends over 15 amino acids. The CDR3 reads CASSAERYATDTQYF. CDR3 nucleotide sequence: TGCGCCAGCAGTGCAGAAAGGTACGCCACAGATACGCAGTATTTT.

The count of this clone is one. The rearrangement uses TRBV7-9 and TRBJ2-2, with TRBD2 matching over 8 bases. Trimming took 5 bases from V and 4 from J; bases not matched to a gene: 9. The CDR3 totals 16 residues. Germline-derived CDR1 and CDR2 are SEHNR and FQNEAQ (reference sequence). DNA for the CDR3: TGTGCCAGCAGCCCCCGGGAGCGGGAGCTCACCGGGGAGCTGTTTTTT. Translating gives CASSPRERELTGELFF.

This chain links TRBV7-9 with TRBJ2-2; 9 bases line up with TRBD2. The germline CDR1 and CDR2 sequences are SEHNR and FQNEAQ (reference sequence). The V segment lost 5 bases and the J segment 6 bases; nucleotides outside the gene matches: 10. This CDR3 region has 16 residues. CDR3 in amino acids: CASSPLGTSFAGELFF. CDR3 nucleotides: TGTGCCAGCAGCCCACTGGGGACTAGCTTCGCCGGGGAGCTGTTTTTT.

V is TRBV19 and J is TRBJ1-5; D remains ambiguous. The germline CDR1 and CDR2 sequences are LNHDA and SQIVND (reference sequence). V was trimmed by 0 bases and J by 4 bases, leaving 13 bases between them. The CDR3 sequence is 16 residues long. The CDR3 loop is CASSIEIASGNQPQHF. CDR3 sequence (DNA): TGTGCCAGTAGTATAGAAATTGCCAGCGGTAATCAGCCCCAGCATTTT.

V is TRBV27 and J is TRBJ2-3; 7 bases line up with TRBD1. CDR1 is MNHEY, CDR2 SMNVEV, per germline (reference sequence). The V gene end was trimmed by 6 bases and the J gene end by 0 bases; junction bases not matched to a gene: 21. This CDR3 is built from 20 residues. This chain's CDR3 is CASSSGSGDREEASTDTQYF. The CDR3 DNA sequence: TGTGCCAGCAGCTCCGGCTCCGGCGACAGGGAAGAAGCTAGCACAGATACGCAGTATTTT.

CDR3 region: CASSFLLTEGPTDTQYF. The CDR3, as DNA: TGTGCCAGCAGTTTCCTACTAACGGAAGGCCCGACAGATACGCAGTATTTT. This chain connects TRBV27 to TRBJ2-3, with D hard to call. Trimming cost V 3 bases and J 3 bases, with 19 bases left between them. The CDR3 has 17 residues. CDR1 is MNHEY, CDR2 SMNVEV, per germline (reference sequence).

The rearrangement joins TRBV11-1 to TRBJ2-7; 8 bases match TRBD1. Germline CDR1 SGHAT, CDR2 FQDESV (reference sequence). The CDR3 has 14 residues. V trimming: 3 bases; J trimming: 7 bases; junction bases outside the gene matches: 8. The CDR3 nucleotides are TGTGCCAGCAGCTTGAGTCAGGGGGCGTGGGAGCAGTACTTC. It yields the protein CASSLSQGAWEQYF.

Turning to this clone: Other DNA sequences of this sample code for an identical CDR3. The chain is built from TRBV28 and TRBJ2-6; no firm D call. The CDR3 runs to 13 residues. V was pared by 2 bases and J by 2 bases, with 1 base between. Looked up from germline, CDR1 is MDHEN and CDR2 is SYDVKM. CDR3 sequence reads: CASSLAGANVLTF. CDR3 in DNA: TGTGCCAGCAGTTTAGCTGGGGCCAACGTCCTGACTTTC.

The CDR3 loop is CASSLSPWTTDTQYF. The CDR3 coding sequence is TGTGCCAGCAGCTTGTCACCTTGGACTACAGATACGCAGTATTTT. The chain has TRBV11-2 and TRBJ2-3; possibly TRBD2 for D (5 bases). Trimming removed 3 bases at V and 3 bases at J, with 13 bases between. Per germline, CDR1 SGHAT and CDR2 FQNNGV. The CDR3 covers 15 residues.

A remark on this clone: This CDR3 is also generated by other DNA sequences in the sample. The gene calls are TRBV29-1 and TRBJ2-2; D unresolved. V lost 4 bases, J lost 2 bases, and 8 bases lay in between. This CDR3 spans 13 amino acids. Germline values: CDR1 SQVTM, CDR2 ANQGSEA. The CDR3 is CSVVASNTGELFF. CDR3 DNA: TGCAGCGTTGTGGCTTCCAACACCGGGGAGCTGTTTTTT.

This clone was seen just once. The chain recombines TRBV7-2 with TRBJ2-7; D call uncertain. Looked up from germline, CDR1 is SGHTA and CDR2 is FQGNSA. The V gene lost 4 bases and the J gene lost 3 bases, with 13 bases spanning the gap. The CDR3 loop spans 14 amino acids. CDR3 DNA: TGTGCCAGCAGCTCGCCCTCGGACGTCTACGAGCAGTACTTC. Translating it yields CASSSPSDVYEQYF.

The chain links TRBV6-1 to TRBJ2-6; weak D call: TRBD1 (5 bases). The CDR3 spans 13 residues. Trimming removed 10 bases at V and 4 bases at J, with 11 bases between. The V gene's germline CDR1 is MNHNS and CDR2 SASEGT. The CDR3 spells CATRVDGANVLTF. CDR3 DNA sequence: TGTGCCACCAGGGTAGACGGGGCCAACGTCCTGACTTTC.

J is TRBJ2-3 and V is TRBV18; D perhaps matches TRBD1 (5 bases). V shed 4 bases and J shed 4 bases, with 12 bases lying between them. The V gene's germline CDR1 is KGHSH and CDR2 LQKENI. The CDR3 runs 14 residues. DNA for the CDR3: TGTGCCAGCTCACAGGGCAGGGTGGCAGATACGCAGTATTTT. It is translated as CASSQGRVADTQYF.

This clone was detected a few times. V usage is TRBV19 and J usage is TRBJ2-1; 10 bases are a match to TRBD1. This CDR3 has 15 amino acids. Germline CDR1 LNHDA, CDR2 SQIVND (reference sequence). Trimming took 1 base from V and 6 from J; bases not matched to a gene: 3. The CDR3, as DNA: TGTGCCAGTAGTATAGTTAGGACAGGGGGCAATGAGCAGTTCTTC. This sequence encodes CASSIVRTGGNEQFF.

This sequence joins TRBV7-9 and TRBJ1-2; 9 nucleotides align to TRBD1. The CDR3 totals 14 residues. The germline V gene has CDR1 SEHNR and CDR2 FQNEAQ (reference sequence). The V and J ends lost 5 bases and 4 bases, in that order; junction bases with no gene match: 5. This CDR3 is CASSEGTGIYGYTF. DNA for the CDR3: TGTGCCAGCAGCGAAGGGACAGGGATCTATGGCTACACCTTC.

The J gene is TRBJ1-1, the V gene TRBV4-2, with D tentatively TRBD1 (5 bases). Germline CDR1 reads LGHNA; CDR2 reads YNFKEQ. This CDR3 spans 13 amino acids. The V end lost 7 bases, the J end lost 6 bases, and 15 bases lay between the germline ends. The CDR3 nucleotides read TGTGCCAGCAACCTAGAGGGGAGCGCTGAAGCTTTCTTT. Amino acid sequence: CASNLEGSAEAFF.

The J gene is TRBJ2-3, the V gene TRBV4-1; possible D gene TRBD2, 5 bases. CDR1 and CDR2 from the germline V gene are MGHRA and YSYEKL. The CDR3 runs to 17 residues. Deletions cut 7 bases from V and 0 bases from J, with 20 bases between. The CDR3 loop reads CASTGGKGPTSTDTQYF. For the CDR3, the DNA is TGCGCCAGCACTGGAGGAAAAGGGCCGACTAGCACAGATACGCAGTATTTT.

The genes are TRBV29-1 and TRBJ2-3, with 11 bases aligning to TRBD2. Unmatched junction bases numbered 8, after V lost 6 bases and J lost 6 bases. CDR1 is SQVTM, CDR2 ANQGSEA, per germline. The CDR3 runs to 14 residues. The CDR3 loop reads CSVALAGAGDTQYF. The CDR3 DNA is TGCAGCGTGGCACTAGCGGGAGCGGGGGATACGCAGTATTTT.